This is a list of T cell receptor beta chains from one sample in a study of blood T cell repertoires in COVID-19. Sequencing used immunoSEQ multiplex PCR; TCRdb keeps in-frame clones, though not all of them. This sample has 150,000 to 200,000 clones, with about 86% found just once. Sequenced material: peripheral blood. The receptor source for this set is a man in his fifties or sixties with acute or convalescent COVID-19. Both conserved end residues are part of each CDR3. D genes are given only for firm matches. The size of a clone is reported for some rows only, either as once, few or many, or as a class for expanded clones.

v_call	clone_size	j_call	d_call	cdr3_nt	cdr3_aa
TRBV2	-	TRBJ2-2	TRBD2	TGTGCCAGCAGGGACACTAGCGGGGATAACACCGGGGAGCTGTTTTTT	CASRDTSGDNTGELFF
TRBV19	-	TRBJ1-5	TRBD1	TGTGCCAGTACCAAACAGGGGATTGGCAATCAGCCCCAGCATTTT	CASTKQGIGNQPQHF
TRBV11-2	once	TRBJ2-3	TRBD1	TGTGCCAGCAGCTCTGGACAGGTGACAGATACGCAGTATTTT	CASSSGQVTDTQYF
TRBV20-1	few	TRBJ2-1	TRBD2	TGCAGTGCTAGTGCAGCGGGAGGCTACTACAATGAGCAGTTCTTC	CSASAAGGYYNEQFF
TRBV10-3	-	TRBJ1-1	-	TGTGCCATCGGCATAACACCCTACACTGAAGCTTTCTTT	CAIGITPYTEAFF
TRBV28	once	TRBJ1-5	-	TGTGCCAGCAGTTTGTCAGGGATCTATAGCAATCAGCCCCAGCATTTT	CASSLSGIYSNQPQHF
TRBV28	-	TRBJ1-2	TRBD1	TGTGCCAGCACCGCACAGGGGGCGGGGGGCTACACCTTC	CASTAQGAGGYTF
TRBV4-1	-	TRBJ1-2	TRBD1	TGCGCCAGCAGCCACGCCGGGACAGGGGGCGACGGGGGCTACACCTTC	CASSHAGTGGDGGYTF
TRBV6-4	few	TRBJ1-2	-	TGTGCCAGCAGTGCCTCGCGGAACACCGGTTTTGGCTACACCTTC	CASSASRNTGFGYTF
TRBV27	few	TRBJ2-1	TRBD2	TGTGCCAGCACCTCCTCACCGGGGAGGGCCCTTTCGAATGAGCAGTTCTTC	CASTSSPGRALSNEQFF
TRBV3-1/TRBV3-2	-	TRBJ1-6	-	TGTGCCAGCAGCCAGACAGCCTATAATTCACCCCTCCACTTT	CASSQTAYNSPLHF
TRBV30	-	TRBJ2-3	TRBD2	TGTGCCCTGACCGGGACTAGCGGGAGTCTCACAGATACGCAGTATTTT	CALTGTSGSLTDTQYF
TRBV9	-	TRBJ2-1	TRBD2	TGTGCCAGCAGTCTTAGCGGGAGCTCCTACAATGAGCAGTTCTTC	CASSLSGSSYNEQFF
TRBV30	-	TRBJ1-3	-	TGTGCCTGGAGAAGGGGGACAAACACCATATATTTT	CAWRRGTNTIYF
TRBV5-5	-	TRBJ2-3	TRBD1	TGTGCCAGCAGGCTGACGACAGGGGTTCGGGATACGCAGTATTTT	CASRLTTGVRDTQYF
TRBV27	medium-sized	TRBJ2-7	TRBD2	TGTGCCAGCAGTTTGAAACCAGCAACCTCCTCCGGGACTAGCGGACCCGGGTCCGAACAGTACTTC	CASSLKPATSSGTSGPGSEQYF
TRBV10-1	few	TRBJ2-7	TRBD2	TGCGCCAGCAGTGAGCACAGACTAGCGGGAGTCGACGAGCAGTACTTC	CASSEHRLAGVDEQYF
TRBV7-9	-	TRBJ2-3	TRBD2	TGTGCCAGCAGCCTAGGGACTAGCCGGGGTGTAGATACGCAGTATTTT	CASSLGTSRGVDTQYF
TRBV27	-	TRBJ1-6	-	TGTGCCAGCTGCTCCGAGGACACTCAGGGCTCACCCCTCCACTTT	CASCSEDTQGSPLHF
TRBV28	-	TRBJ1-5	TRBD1	TGTGCCAGCAGTTCGGGACAGGGGGATCGCAATCAGCCCCAGCATTTT	CASSSGQGDRNQPQHF
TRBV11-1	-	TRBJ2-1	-	TGTGCCAGCAGCTTAGCGGGAGTTTCCTACAATGAGCAGTTCTTC	CASSLAGVSYNEQFF
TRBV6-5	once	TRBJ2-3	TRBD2	TGTGCCAGCAGTTACTCGCCTAGCGGGAGTACAGATACGCAGTATTTT	CASSYSPSGSTDTQYF
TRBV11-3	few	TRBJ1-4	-	TGTGCCACTCATCGGGGAACTAATGAAAAACTGTTTTTT	CATHRGTNEKLFF
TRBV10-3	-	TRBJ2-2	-	TGTGCCATCAGTGACCCTTCGGCGGGTGCGAACACCGGGGAGCTGTTTTTT	CAISDPSAGANTGELFF
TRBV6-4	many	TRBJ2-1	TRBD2	TGTGCCAGCAGTGAAAATCGGGAGGGCAGCAATGAGCAGTTCTTC	CASSENREGSNEQFF
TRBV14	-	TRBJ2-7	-	TGTGCCAGCAGTTCTGGGTCGGGGAGCGGGCAGTACTTC	CASSSGSGSGQYF
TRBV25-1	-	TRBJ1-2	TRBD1	TGTGCCAGCGGGGACAGTCGGGCTTTTGGCTACACCTTC	CASGDSRAFGYTF
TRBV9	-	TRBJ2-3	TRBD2	TGTGCCAGCAGCGTAGCCGGGACTACCCAATATACGCAGTATTTT	CASSVAGTTQYTQYF
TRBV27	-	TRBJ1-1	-	TGTGCCAGCAGTCGCCGGGACAAAGGGTACACTGAAGCTTTCTTT	CASSRRDKGYTEAFF
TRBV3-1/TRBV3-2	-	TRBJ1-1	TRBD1	TGTGCCAGCAGCCCGGAAACAGGGGGCCCTTTAAACACTGAAGCTTTCTTT	CASSPETGGPLNTEAFF
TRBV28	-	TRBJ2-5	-	TGTGCCAGCAGTTTATACGTGAACACGTGGGAGACCCAGTACTTC	CASSLYVNTWETQYF
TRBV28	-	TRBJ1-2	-	TGTGCCAGCAGTGTCCAGGGTTTTTATGGCTACACCTTC	CASSVQGFYGYTF
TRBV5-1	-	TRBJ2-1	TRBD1	TGCGCCAGCAGACTAGACAGGGGGCCCTACAATGAGCAGTTCTTC	CASRLDRGPYNEQFF
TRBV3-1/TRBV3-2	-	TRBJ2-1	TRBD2	TGTGCCAGCAGCCAAGAGGGAGGGTATGAGCAGTTCTTC	CASSQEGGYEQFF
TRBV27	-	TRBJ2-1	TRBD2	TGTGCCAGCAGCCGTTTCCAACTAGCGGGAGAGGGCAATGAGCAGTTCTTC	CASSRFQLAGEGNEQFF
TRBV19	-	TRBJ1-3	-	TGTGCCAGTAGTATCCGAGATTACTCTGGAAACACCATATATTTT	CASSIRDYSGNTIYF
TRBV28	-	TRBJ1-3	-	TGTGCCAGCAGTTTAAATCGTGGAAACACCATATATTTT	CASSLNRGNTIYF
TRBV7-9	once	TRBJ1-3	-	TGTGCCAGCAGCTCCATGACATCTGGAAACACCATATATTTT	CASSSMTSGNTIYF
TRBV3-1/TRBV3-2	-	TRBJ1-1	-	TGTGCCAGCAGCCAACGGGACACTGAAGCTTTCTTT	CASSQRDTEAFF
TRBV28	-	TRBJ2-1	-	TGTGCCAGCAGCCCGCCGAACAGGGTGGGTTCTAGCTATGAGCAGTTCTTC	CASSPPNRVGSSYEQFF
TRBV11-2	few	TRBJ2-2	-	TGTGCCTACACTCCAGGGCTTACCGGGGAGCTGTTTTTT	CAYTPGLTGELFF
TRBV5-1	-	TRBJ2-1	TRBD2	TGCGCCAGCAGCTTGGCCCCCCCCGGGACTAGCGGGAGTGCGCAGTTCTTC	CASSLAPPGTSGSAQFF
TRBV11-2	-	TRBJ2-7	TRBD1	TGTGCCAGCAGCCCCCGGGACAGGGTCCACTACGAGCAGTACTTC	CASSPRDRVHYEQYF